The 9 T cell receptor beta chains listed next were all sequenced from one sample in a study of persistence of HIV-infected CD4 T cells (TCRdb year 2020). In the paper's terms, the treatment or condition label means: suppressive antiretroviral therapy. Cells were stimulated with anti-CD3/anti-CD28 magnetic beads as a nonspecific positive control representing the CD4+ T cell repertoire. Responding CD4+ T cells were sorted by upregulation of both CD40 ligand and CD69. TCRbeta repertoires were sequenced from genomic DNA with the immunoSEQ hsTCRB assay version 4 in survey mode. Drawn from immuneACCESS, this table holds only the in-frame rearrangements with V and J called that TCRdb kept. Clones are partly lost; checked studies trace under half to an unresolved V gene and leave the rest unexplained. Across this sample there are approximately 45,000 clones, with 88% seen only once. The ten largest account for roughly 0.45% of the sample.

These TCRs' antigens remain unknown. The starting material was CD4+ T cells sorted from PBMCs after approximately 19-hour stimulation, obtained from a patient who received antiretroviral therapy. The cell subset or site label corresponds to: CD40L+CD69+ CD4 T cells responding to anti-CD3/anti-CD28 beads, representing the overall repertoire. The receptors shown here come from an adult woman with HIV who was CMV-seropositive.

The rearrangement uses TRBV12-3 or TRBV12-4 and TRBJ2-4, with a weak D call TRBD1 (6 bases). The CDR3 is 13 amino acids. V lost 5 bases to trimming and J lost 15 bases, with 20 bases between them. For the CDR3, the DNA is TGTGCCAGCAGTGGGTCGCGGCAGGGGATAGGGTACTTC. Amino acid sequence: CASSGSRQGIGYF.

With regard to this clone: Distinct nucleotide sequences in the sample also encode this CDR3. The CDR3 is CASSQDLQGPYNEQFF. The CDR3 DNA reads TGCGCCAGCAGCCAAGATCTGCAGGGTCCCTACAATGAGCAGTTCTTC. The chain joins TRBV4-1 to TRBJ2-1, with D perhaps TRBD1 (5 bases). The CDR3 consists of 16 residues. With 0 bases removed from V and 2 bases from J, the gap between germline ends came to 11 bases. Looked up from germline, CDR1 is MGHRA and CDR2 is YSYEKL.

This clone was recorded once. The chain has TRBV7-2 and TRBJ1-2; a possible D gene is TRBD1 (5 bases). Germline V gene data show CDR1 as SGHTA and CDR2 as FQGNSA. CDR3 size: 13 residues. The V end lost 2 bases, the J end lost 5 bases, and 9 bases lay between the germline ends. CDR3 region: CASSLSREYGYTF. CDR3 sequence (DNA): TGTGCCAGCAGCTTAAGCAGGGAATATGGCTACACCTTC.

The chain uses TRBV24-1 and TRBJ2-1; the D is unclear. Trimming stripped 3 bases from V and 1 base from J, with 6 bases between. Per the germline V gene, CDR1 is KGHDR and CDR2 is SFDVKD. This CDR3 comprises 14 residues. The CDR3 DNA sequence: TGTGCCACCAGTGATAGGCGGTCCTACAATGAGCAGTTCTTC. Protein sequence: CATSDRRSYNEQFF.

The table lists this clone with a few counts. The chain carries TRBV24-1 and TRBJ1-1; D is ambiguous. Trimming took 4 bases from V and 4 from J, leaving 9 bases between them. Germline V gene sequence: CDR1 KGHDR, CDR2 SFDVKD. The CDR3 covers 13 residues. CDR3 protein: CATSDPLATEAFF. CDR3 nucleotides: TGTGCCACCAGTGACCCATTAGCCACTGAAGCTTTCTTT.

V usage is TRBV5-1 and J usage is TRBJ2-5; TRBD2 agrees at 9 bases. V dropped 3 bases and J dropped 4; count of bases not matched to a gene: 1. Germline CDR1 SGHRS, CDR2 YFSETQ. The CDR3 sequence is 13 residues long. The DNA for the CDR3 is TGCGCCAGCAGCTCTAGCGGGGTAGAGACCCAGTACTTC. This codes for CASSSSGVETQYF.

V usage is TRBV10-3 and J usage is TRBJ2-3; the D gene is possibly TRBD2 (6 bases). CDR1 is ENHRY, CDR2 SYGVKD, per germline. V lost 0 bases and J 1 base, leaving 8 bases between the germline ends. The CDR3 length is 15 residues. The CDR3 DNA is TGTGCCATCAGTGAGTCGGGGGAGGGCACAGATACGCAGTATTTT. Amino acid sequence: CAISESGEGTDTQYF.

The J gene is TRBJ2-1, the V gene TRBV2; D remains unclear. Germline CDR1 is SNHLY and CDR2 is FYNNEI. CDR3 size: 13 residues. With 6 bases removed from V and 0 bases from J, the gap between germline ends came to 6 bases. The chain's CDR3 is CASRLSSYNEQFF. CDR3 DNA: TGTGCCAGCAGACTGAGCTCCTACAATGAGCAGTTCTTC.

V and J are TRBV30 and TRBJ1-5, with D possibly TRBD1 on 5 matching bases. V was trimmed by 0 bases and J by 7 bases, leaving 10 bases between them. The CDR3 length is 13 residues. Per germline, CDR1 GTSNPN and CDR2 SVGIG (reference sequence). The DNA of the CDR3 is TGTGCCTGGAGTGTCGGGACGGAACAGCCCCAGCATTTT. It specifies CAWSVGTEQPQHF.